In this sample, the clone carrying this T cell receptor beta chain turned up once. Antigen unknown. The data derive from a study of cytomegalovirus exposure and HLA in healthy donors. Per germline, CDR1 SGHAT and CDR2 FQNNGV. The V end was cut by 2 bases, the J end by 0 bases, with 8 bases between. CDR3 length: 16 amino acids. Findings and limits, study-wide: The listing of roughly 160 TCR beta chains classed them as cytomegalovirus-associated. Some V segments could not be told apart, so they were left out, TRBV6-2 and TRBV6-3 among them. A missense DCLRE1C variant was associated with V- and J-gene trimming of TCR beta chains in a later analysis, and an independent cohort replicated the association.

Primers included in the PCR were 60 Vbeta and 13 Jbeta primers. Libraries were prepared by immunoSEQ multiplex PCR; TCRdb keeps only in-frame clonotypes and omits some of them. The repertoire holds around 100,000 clones, with just under 80% as singletons. The sample comprised PBMCs. This chain uses TRBV11-2 with TRBJ2-6; D might be TRBD2 (5 bases). This clonotype originated in a man aged 25 to 40 in good health and CMV-seronegative. In DNA, the CDR3 is TGTGCCAGCAGCTTACGAGGGTTCTCTGGGGCCAACGTCCTGACTTTC. Its translation is CASSLRGFSGANVLTF.